The 18 T cell receptor beta chains reported below all come from one sample, sequenced in a study of cytomegalovirus exposure and HLA in healthy donors. The PCR employed 60 Vbeta primers together with 13 Jbeta primers. Sequenced by immunoSEQ multiplex PCR; TCRdb stores in-frame clones only, minus some. Among more than 150,000 clones, approximately 84% were seen once, and the ten largest hold 1.1% to 1.5%. The material sequenced was PBMCs. Receptors were obtained from a girl aged 5-17 years in good health and CMV-seropositive.

The V call is TRBV30, the J call TRBJ2-7; TRBD1 matches at 9 bases. J was trimmed by 3 bases and V by 2 bases; bases with no gene match: 2. CDR1 is GTSNPN and CDR2 is SVGIG in the germline V gene (reference sequence). The CDR3 totals 13 residues. This chain's CDR3 is CAWSTGQGYEQYF. CDR3 nucleotides: TGTGCCTGGAGTACGGGACAGGGCTACGAGCAGTACTTC.

The chain is built from TRBV9 and TRBJ2-5; perhaps TRBD2 as D (6 bases). The germline V gene has CDR1 SGDLS and CDR2 YYNGEE. The length of the CDR3 is 15 residues. Trimming left V 3 bases short and J 5 bases short, with 17 bases between. Here the CDR3 DNA reads TGTGCCAGCAGCGACTCCCCATCGGCGGGGGAGACCCAGTACTTC. As protein: CASSDSPSAGETQYF.

This rearrangement joins TRBV7-9 to TRBJ1-2; D gene uncertain. Germline CDR1 is SEHNR and CDR2 is FQNEAQ (reference sequence). V lost 1 base and J 7 bases, leaving 13 bases between the germline ends. The CDR3 is 14 residues long. The CDR3 DNA sequence: TGTGCCAGCAGCTTAGACGGGGATGGCCTTGGCTACACCTTC. This translates into CASSLDGDGLGYTF.

This sequence joins TRBV6-5 and TRBJ2-7, with TRBD2 matching 10 bases. The CDR3 sequence is 14 residues long. Germline V gene lookup returns CDR1 MNHEY and CDR2 SVGAGI. The junction had 1 base not matched to a gene; V was cut back by 2 bases and J by 3 bases. This CDR3 is CASSYASGSYEQYF. Written as DNA, the CDR3 is TGTGCCAGCAGTTACGCTAGCGGGAGCTACGAGCAGTACTTC.

The rearrangement uses TRBV6-5 and TRBJ2-7; 7 bases align to TRBD2. The CDR3 has 12 residues. Trimming at V came to 5 bases and at J to 10 bases, leaving 8 bases not matched to a gene. Germline V lookup: CDR1 MNHEY, CDR2 SVGAGI. Here the CDR3 DNA reads TGTGCCAGCAGTCAACCGCCGGGGGGACAGTACTTC. As protein: CASSQPPGGQYF.

V gene TRBV19 combines with J gene TRBJ2-5, with 8 bases fitting TRBD1. The V segment lost 6 bases and the J segment 5 bases; nucleotides outside the gene matches: 8. This CDR3 has 14 amino acids. CDR1 LNHDA and CDR2 SQIVND come from the germline V gene (reference sequence). Here the CDR3 reads CASRAGTGAETQYF. DNA of the CDR3: TGTGCCAGTAGGGCCGGGACAGGAGCGGAGACCCAGTACTTC.

This clone was observed once. This chain connects TRBV5-4 to TRBJ2-2; D is unclear. The CDR3 extends over 13 amino acids. In germline, CDR1 is SGHNT, CDR2 YYREEE (reference sequence). With 9 bases removed from V and 2 bases from J, the gap between germline ends came to 11 bases. CDR3 nucleotides: TGTGCCACCCCGGTTCTTAACACCGGGGAGCTGTTTTTT. Residues: CATPVLNTGELFF.

This chain connects TRBV7-8 to TRBJ2-7; 7 nucleotides line up with TRBD1. This CDR3 is 15 amino acids long. V was pared by 9 bases and J by 3 bases, with 14 bases of the junction left unmatched. Germline V gives CDR1 SGHVS, CDR2 FQNEAQ. The CDR3 here is CASSPATGSGYEQYF. Here the CDR3 DNA reads TGTGCCAGTAGCCCAGCGACAGGGAGCGGCTACGAGCAGTACTTC.

The genes are TRBV2 and TRBJ1-5, with D perhaps TRBD1 (5 bases). Germline assignment: CDR1 SNHLY and CDR2 FYNNEI. CDR3 length: 15 residues. Trimming took off 6 bases at V and 4 bases at J, with 16 bases between the two ends. Written as DNA, the CDR3 is TGTGCCAGCAGGATAGTGGGGCTCCATAATCAGCCCCAGCATTTT. This gives the protein CASRIVGLHNQPQHF.

V usage is TRBV18 and J usage is TRBJ1-6; no reliable D call. The ends were cut back, 2 bases at V and 9 bases at J, with 11 bases in the middle. This CDR3 region has 14 residues. Per the germline V gene, CDR1 is KGHSH and CDR2 is LQKENI. CDR3 amino acids: CASSPKASSSPLHF. CDR3 DNA sequence: TGTGCCAGCTCACCAAAGGCTTCTAGTTCACCCCTCCACTTT.

The CDR3 coding sequence is TGTGCCAGCAGTGAAACACCCGATTCACCCCTCCACTTT. It codes for CASSETPDSPLHF. V is TRBV6-1 and J is TRBJ1-6; D is ambiguous. With 2 bases removed from V and 8 bases from J, the gap between germline ends came to 7 bases. The CDR3 has 13 residues. Germline CDR1 and CDR2: MNHNS and SASEGT.

In this sample, this clone turned up a few times. The V and J genes are TRBV15 and TRBJ2-2, with a weak D call TRBD2 (6 bases). Germline V gene lookup returns CDR1 LNHNV and CDR2 YYDKDF (reference sequence). The CDR3 extends over 16 amino acids. V lost 0 bases and J lost 7, with 15 bases in between. The CDR3: CATSRDGGTRGGELFF. In DNA, the CDR3 is TGTGCCACCAGCAGAGATGGCGGGACCCGGGGCGGGGAGCTGTTTTTT.

The chain uses TRBV2 and TRBJ2-7; D remains ambiguous. Trimming shortened V by 4 bases and J by 0 bases, and 7 bases separated the two germline ends. The CDR3 contains 13 residues. Germline CDR1 SNHLY, CDR2 FYNNEI. Written as DNA, the CDR3 is TGTGCCAGCAGTGGTGTCGGCTCCTACGAGCAGTACTTC. This gives the protein CASSGVGSYEQYF.

V and J are TRBV18 and TRBJ2-5; 7 bases match TRBD1. The CDR3 totals 13 residues. Germline CDR1 and CDR2: KGHSH and LQKENI. V was clipped by 6 bases and J by 2 bases; unmatched bases: 3. Here the CDR3 reads CASSRDSQETQYF. The CDR3 region has the DNA TGTGCCAGCTCTCGGGACAGTCAAGAGACCCAGTACTTC. The variable domain in full, with the rest retrieved from reference TRBV18 and TRBJ2-5, is NAGVMQNPRHLVRRRGQEARLRCSPMKGHSHVYWYRQLPEEGLKFMVYLQKENIIDESGMPKERFSAEFPKEGPSILRIQQVVRGDSAAYFCASSRDSQETQYFGPGTRLLVL.

This clone was recorded a few times. The rearrangement joins TRBV18 to TRBJ2-1, with D perhaps matching TRBD1 (5 bases). Germline V gene lookup returns CDR1 KGHSH and CDR2 LQKENI. The CDR3 consists of 13 residues. Trimming removed 5 bases at V and 9 bases at J, with 14 bases between. The CDR3 nucleotides read TGTGCCAGCTCATACAGGACCGACACTGAGCAGTTCTTC. Its protein product is CASSYRTDTEQFF.

This clone showed up just once. The chain employs TRBV5-1 and TRBJ1-2, with TRBD1 identical over 8 bases. The CDR3 consists of 13 residues. CDR1 is SGHRS, CDR2 YFSETQ, per germline. The trim removed 3 bases at V and 5 bases at J, leaving 3 bases unmatched. CDR3 DNA: TGCGCCAGCAGCTCAGGACAGGGATATGGCTACACCTTC. This sequence encodes CASSSGQGYGYTF.

The gene calls are TRBV10-3 and TRBJ2-7; possibly TRBD2 for D (5 bases). The V and J ends lost 10 bases and 2 bases respectively, with 27 bases between them. The CDR3 length is 17 residues. Germline loops: CDR1 ENHRY, CDR2 SYGVKD. CDR3 sequence (DNA): TGTGCCACGTCCGCACGGCAGGACGTCGGAGGCACCTACGAGCAGTACTTC. Translated: CATSARQDVGGTYEQYF.

The rearrangement links TRBV11-3 to TRBJ1-2; D gene ambiguous. The germline V gene has CDR1 SGHNT and CDR2 YENEEA. V dropped 5 bases and J dropped 5 bases, with 12 bases sitting between them. The CDR3 is 13 residues long. Written as DNA, the CDR3 is TGTGCCAGCAGCCACCGGGGAGGATATGGCTACACCTTC. It yields the protein CASSHRGGYGYTF. Complete variable domain (other parts from reference TRBV11-3 and TRBJ1-2): EAGVVQSPRYKIIEKKQPVAFWCNPISGHNTLYWYLQNLGQGPELLIRYENEEAVDDSQLPKDRFSAERLKGVDSTLKIQPAELGDSAVYLCASSHRGGYGYTFGSGTRLTVV.